Sequencing of this T cell receptor beta chain was carried out in a study of CD8 T cells in ankylosing spondylitis. TCRdb re-called the 5' RACE reads with MiXCR, one entry per CDR3 protein. The table lists approximately 130,000 distinct CDR3 sequences, 11% of them singletons. Broader study findings: A motif in TCR beta, a set of eight or nine highly homologous variants, appeared characteristic of ankylosing spondylitis blood. Disease-linked clones bore a CD8+ phenotype, appearing relatively rarely in peripheral blood.

This CDR3 comprises 13 residues. CDR1 SGHRS and CDR2 YFSETQ come from the germline V gene. V trimming: 0 bases; J trimming: 7 bases; junction bases outside the gene matches: 2. In this sample, this clonotype turned up many times. Its antigen is undetermined. The clonotype comes from a female donor with ankylosing spondylitis or in good health (not recorded which). This rearrangement joins TRBV5-1 to TRBJ1-2, with 8 bases that match TRBD1. The sample taken for sequencing was blood, either unsorted or a sorted T cell fraction (not recorded which). CDR3 sequence: CASSLGTGSGYTF. The CDR3, as DNA: TGCGCCAGCAGCTTGGGGACAGGGTCTGGCTACACCTTC.